Given below is one T cell receptor beta chain in context. Participants were placed into cohorts based on the clinical history they reported. The sample is drawn from a study of blood T cell repertoires in COVID-19. The overall study: From T cells, B-cell-depleted T cells, or PBMCs came the material, which was cDNA or gDNA.

The germline gives CDR1 SGHTA, CDR2 FQGNSA. Trimming removed 3 bases at V and 0 bases at J, with 3 bases between. The CDR3 runs to 13 residues. The repertoire was sequenced with immunoSEQ multiplex PCR; TCRdb's copy has only in-frame clones and lacks some. The sample yields fewer than 500,000 clones, roughly 90% seen once. The TCR was taken from a woman aged 25-40 years with acute COVID-19. The sample comprised PBMCs or T cells enriched from blood (not recorded which). The gene calls are TRBV7-2 and TRBJ1-3; no clear D. CDR3 in amino acids: CASSLYSGNTIYF. DNA for the CDR3: TGTGCCAGCAGCTTGTACTCTGGAAACACCATATATTTT.